This T cell receptor (beta chain) is drawn from a study of blood T cell repertoires in COVID-19. The V end was cut by 10 bases, the J end by 5 bases, with 18 bases between. Germline V gives CDR1 ENHRY, CDR2 SYGVKD. The CDR3 contains 14 residues. This clone has just one count. Using immunoSEQ multiplex PCR, the repertoire was profiled, and TCRdb retains in-frame clones only, with some absent. The profile shows a few hundred thousand clones, about 88% of them singletons. Sequencing used peripheral blood. The sequence came from a woman aged 50 to 60 with COVID-19, enrolled during active disease. The V call is TRBV10-3, the J call TRBJ2-1, with D possibly matching TRBD1 (5 bases). For the CDR3, the DNA is TGTGCCACCCGACAGTTACAAGGGAACAATGAGCAGTTCTTC. Its translation: CATRQLQGNNEQFF.